This passage covers 16 T cell receptor beta chains from one sample sequenced in a study of T cells after somatic rescue of genetic block. Some clones are missing from TCRdb's copy, which holds only in-frame ones; the method was immunoSEQ multiplex PCR. The table has fewer than 150,000 clones, 75% to 95% seen once. Sequenced input: peripheral blood mononuclear cells (PBMCs). The receptor set was obtained from a woman between 18 and 29 years old.

The rearrangement joins TRBV5-4 to TRBJ2-1, with TRBD2 matching 9 bases. This CDR3 is 17 amino acids long. CDR1 is SGHNT, CDR2 YYREEE, per germline (reference sequence). J was trimmed by 5 bases and V by 0 bases; bases with no gene match: 9. The CDR3 spells CASSLEGWRGGNNEQFF. CDR3 sequence (DNA): TGTGCCAGCAGCTTGGAGGGATGGCGGGGGGGCAACAATGAGCAGTTCTTC.

The rearrangement uses TRBV27 and TRBJ2-3, with 8 nucleotides matching TRBD1. The V gene end was trimmed by 0 bases and the J gene end by 4 bases; junction bases not matched to a gene: 18. Germline CDR1 and CDR2: MNHEY and SMNVEV (reference sequence). The length of the CDR3 is 20 residues. The CDR3: CASSLSNPLRTGWGPDTQYF. The CDR3 DNA follows: TGTGCCAGCAGTTTATCGAATCCCCTTCGGACAGGGTGGGGCCCAGATACGCAGTATTTT.

The rearrangement uses TRBV30 and TRBJ2-3; D is unresolved. Trimming cost V 1 base and J 2 bases, with 13 bases left between them. In germline, CDR1 is GTSNPN, CDR2 SVGIG (reference sequence). The CDR3 is 15 residues long. The CDR3, as DNA: TGTGCCTGGAGTGCGGGTGCACTGTCCACAGATACGCAGTATTTT. It specifies CAWSAGALSTDTQYF.

The chain uses TRBV10-2 and TRBJ1-2; no reliable D call. CDR3 length: 12 residues. V dropped 0 bases and J dropped 11 bases, with 10 bases sitting between them. The germline V gene encodes CDR1 WSHSY and CDR2 SAAADI. CDR3 sequence: CASSESFAEYTF. CDR3 coding DNA: TGCGCCAGCAGTGAGTCGTTTGCAGAATACACCTTC.

The rearrangement links TRBV30 to TRBJ1-4; TRBD1 might be the D (5 bases). CDR1 and CDR2 from the germline V gene are GTSNPN and SVGIG (reference sequence). The V end was cut by 5 bases, the J end by 9 bases, with 10 bases between. CDR3 length: 11 amino acids. CDR3 residues: CAWSGGKKLFF. The DNA of the CDR3 is TGTGCCTGGTCGGGGGGGAAAAAACTGTTTTTT.

This sequence joins TRBV5-1 and TRBJ2-2; TRBD1 is a possible D gene (6 bases). V lost 4 bases and J lost 1, with 8 bases in between. The length of the CDR3 is 14 residues. From germline, CDR1 is SGHRS and CDR2 YFSETQ. This CDR3 reads CASSVQGNTGELFF. The CDR3 coding sequence is TGCGCCAGCAGCGTACAGGGGAACACCGGGGAGCTGTTTTTT. Variable domain in full (rest from reference TRBV5-1 and TRBJ2-2): KAGVTQTPRYLIKTRGQQVTLSCSPISGHRSVSWYQQTPGQGLQFLFEYFSETQRNKGNFPGRFSGRQFSNSRSEMNVSTLELGDSALYLCASSVQGNTGELFFGEGSRLTVL.

V gene TRBV19 combines with J gene TRBJ2-1, with a tentative D call TRBD2 (6 bases). The CDR3 length is 14 residues. CDR1 LNHDA and CDR2 SQIVND come from the germline V gene (reference sequence). Trimming stripped 7 bases from V and 5 bases from J, with 15 bases between. CDR3 loop: CASNRRATDNEQFF. The CDR3 nucleotides are TGTGCCAGTAATAGGAGGGCAACAGACAATGAGCAGTTCTTC.

This clone was counted once. The chain couples TRBV7-9 to TRBJ1-1; D is undetermined. The CDR3 covers 12 residues. V was trimmed by 7 bases and J by 8 bases, leaving 14 bases between them. Germline-derived CDR1 and CDR2 are SEHNR and FQNEAQ (reference sequence). CDR3 region: CASTLDSGEAFF. CDR3 bases: TGTGCCAGCACCCTTGATTCCGGGGAAGCTTTCTTT.

This clone appeared once. The chain links TRBV5-4 to TRBJ2-7, with 8 bases matching TRBD2. The CDR3 sequence is 13 residues long. The germline gives CDR1 SGHNT, CDR2 YYREEE (reference sequence). Unmatched junction bases numbered 4, after V lost 4 bases and J lost 4 bases. The CDR3: CASSAGGRYEQYF. CDR3 nucleotide sequence: TGTGCCAGCAGCGCGGGAGGTCGGTACGAGCAGTACTTC.

The chain recombines TRBV5-3 with TRBJ2-4, with 7 positions matching TRBD1. TRBV5-3 is sorted into the ORF group, with uncertain function. The CDR3 totals 17 residues. Losses at the gene ends were 0 bases for V and 3 bases for J; bases not matched to a gene: 9. The CDR3 DNA is TGTGCCAGAAGCTTGGGGCCTGACAGGGTCGGCAAAAACATTCAGTACTTC. This sequence encodes CARSLGPDRVGKNIQYF.

This sequence joins TRBV11-2 and TRBJ2-5; TRBD1 or TRBD2 may be the D gene (5 bases each). Germline loops: CDR1 SGHAT, CDR2 FQNNGV. V was pared by 0 bases and J by 5 bases, with 13 bases between. The CDR3 has 15 amino acids. CDR3 coding DNA: TGTGCCAGCAGCTTAGATCAGCTCTGGGGGGAGACCCAGTACTTC. Amino acids: CASSLDQLWGETQYF.

The genes are TRBV6-5 and TRBJ1-3, with unresolved D. The CDR3 covers 14 residues. V was cut by 6 bases and J by 9 bases, with 18 bases left in between. Germline assignment: CDR1 MNHEY and CDR2 SVGAGI. CDR3 bases: TGTGCCAGCAGCCGAGGCACAATCTCGGGCACCATATATTTT. Encoded protein: CASSRGTISGTIYF.

This chain connects TRBV5-4 to TRBJ2-7, with D possibly matching TRBD1 (5 bases). The CDR3 has 15 amino acids. V dropped 0 bases and J dropped 0 bases, with 10 bases sitting between them. Per germline, CDR1 SGHNT and CDR2 YYREEE (reference sequence). Here the CDR3 reads CASSLGRGLSYEQYF. CDR3 coding DNA: TGTGCCAGCAGCTTGGGTAGGGGTCTCTCCTACGAGCAGTACTTC.

V gene TRBV19 combines with J gene TRBJ2-3; D perhaps matches TRBD2 (5 bases). V lost 0 bases and J lost 2, with 18 bases in between. The CDR3 has 18 amino acids. In germline, CDR1 is LNHDA, CDR2 SQIVND (reference sequence). CDR3 residues: CASSIDSRGPDHTDTQYF. In DNA form, the CDR3 reads TGTGCCAGTAGTATAGATTCGAGAGGGCCGGACCACACAGATACGCAGTATTTT.

This chain uses TRBV7-3 with TRBJ2-1, with D hard to call. The CDR3 covers 15 residues. Germline V gene lookup returns CDR1 SGHTA and CDR2 FQGTGA. Trimming took off 5 bases at V and 0 bases at J, with 11 bases between the two ends. The CDR3 region has the DNA TGTGCCAGCAGCCCGACTGCGAGCTCCTACAATGAGCAGTTCTTC. Translated, it gives CASSPTASSYNEQFF.

V gene TRBV7-9 combines with J gene TRBJ1-5, with 11 bases matching TRBD1. This CDR3 has 15 residues. Germline V gene data show CDR1 as SEHNR and CDR2 as FQNEAQ (reference sequence). V lost 5 bases to trimming and J lost 6 bases; unmatched junction nucleotides: 6. The CDR3 DNA reads TGTGCCAGCAGCACTGGACAGGGGGCAGGTCAGCCCCAGCATTTT. Translation gives CASSTGQGAGQPQHF.